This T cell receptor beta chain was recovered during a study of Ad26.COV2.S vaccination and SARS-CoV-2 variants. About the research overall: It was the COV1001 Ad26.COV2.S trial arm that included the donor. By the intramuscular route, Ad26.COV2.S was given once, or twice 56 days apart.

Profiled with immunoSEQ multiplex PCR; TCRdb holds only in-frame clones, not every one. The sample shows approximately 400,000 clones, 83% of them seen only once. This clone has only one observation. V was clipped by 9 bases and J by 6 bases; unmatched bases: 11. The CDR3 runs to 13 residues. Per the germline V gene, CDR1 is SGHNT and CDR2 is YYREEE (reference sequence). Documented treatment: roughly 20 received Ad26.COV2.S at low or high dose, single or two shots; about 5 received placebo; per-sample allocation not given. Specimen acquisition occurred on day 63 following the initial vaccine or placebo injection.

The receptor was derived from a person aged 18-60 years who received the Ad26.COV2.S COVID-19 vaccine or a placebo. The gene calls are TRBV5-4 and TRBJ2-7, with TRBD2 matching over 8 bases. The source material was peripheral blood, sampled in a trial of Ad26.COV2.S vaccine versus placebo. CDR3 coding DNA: TGTGCCACCAAAAAAGCGGGGGCCTCCGAGCAGTACTTC. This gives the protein CATKKAGASEQYF. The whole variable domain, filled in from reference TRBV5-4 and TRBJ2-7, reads ETGVTQSPTHLIKTRGQQVTLRCSSQSGHNTVSWYQQALGQGPQFIFQYYREEENGRGNFPPRFSGLQFPNYSSELNVNALELDDSALYLCATKKAGASEQYFGPGTRLTVT.